The following is a T cell receptor (beta chain) sequence with its context. Its specificity is unknown. TCRdb keeps only in-frame clones here, not all; method: immunoSEQ multiplex PCR. Found here are 200,000 to 250,000 clones, approximately 88% of them singletons; the top ten hold 9.5% to 12%. Treatment: around 19 received Ad26.COV2.S at low or high dose, single or two shots; 5 received placebo; per-sample allocation not given. Sampling was done on day 63 after the first vaccine or placebo injection. The donor was a Boston adult aged 18-55 years. What was given as vaccine was an Ad26 vector encoding Wuhan-strain SARS-CoV-2 spike. The entry originates in a study of Ad26.COV2.S vaccination and SARS-CoV-2 variants. The overall study: Recipients of Ad26.COV2.S got it intramuscularly, once or twice 56 days apart.

From germline, CDR1 is MDHEN and CDR2 SYDVKM. Trimming took 6 bases from V and 8 from J, leaving 19 bases between them. The CDR3 is made up of 15 amino acids. Study-wide points: Reported findings describe substantial breadth in spike-specific CD8+ and CD4+ T cell responses following vaccination.

The receptor's source is a person aged 18 to 59 who received the Ad26.COV2.S COVID-19 vaccine or a placebo. The sample consisted of peripheral blood, taken in a trial of Ad26.COV2.S vaccine versus placebo. The chain carries TRBV28 and TRBJ1-4; D may be TRBD1 (5 bases). The CDR3 sequence is CASRQTGHGGEKLFF. CDR3 sequence (DNA): TGTGCCAGCAGACAAACAGGACACGGGGGGGAAAAACTGTTTTTT.